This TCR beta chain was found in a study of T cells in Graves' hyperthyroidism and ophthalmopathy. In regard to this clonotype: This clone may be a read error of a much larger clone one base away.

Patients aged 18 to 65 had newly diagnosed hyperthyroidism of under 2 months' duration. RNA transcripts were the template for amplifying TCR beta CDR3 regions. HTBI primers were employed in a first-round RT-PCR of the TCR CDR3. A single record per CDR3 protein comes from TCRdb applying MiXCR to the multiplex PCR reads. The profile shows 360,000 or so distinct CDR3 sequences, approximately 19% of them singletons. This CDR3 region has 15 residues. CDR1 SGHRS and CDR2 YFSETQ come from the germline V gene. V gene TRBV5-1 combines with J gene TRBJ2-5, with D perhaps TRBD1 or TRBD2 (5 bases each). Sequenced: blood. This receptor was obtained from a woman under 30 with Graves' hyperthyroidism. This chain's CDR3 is CASSLGTAPGKTQDF. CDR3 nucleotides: TGCGCCAGCAGCCTTGGGACGGCGCCGGGGAAGACCCAGGACTTC.